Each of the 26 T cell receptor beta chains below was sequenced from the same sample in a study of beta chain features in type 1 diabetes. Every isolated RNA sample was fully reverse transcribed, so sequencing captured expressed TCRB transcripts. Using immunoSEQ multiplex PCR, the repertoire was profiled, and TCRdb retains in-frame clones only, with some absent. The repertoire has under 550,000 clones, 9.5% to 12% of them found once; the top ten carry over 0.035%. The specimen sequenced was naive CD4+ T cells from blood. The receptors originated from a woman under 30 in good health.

CDR3 region: CASSHLGTAVGELFF. The CDR3 DNA follows: TGTGCCAGCAGCCACTTAGGGACAGCCGTCGGGGAGCTGTTTTTT. The chain has TRBV14 and TRBJ2-2; 7 bases are a match to TRBD1. This CDR3 is 15 amino acids long. Trimming removed 3 bases from V and 7 bases from J; junction bases left unmatched: 8. CDR1 and CDR2 from the germline V gene are SGHDN and FVKESK.

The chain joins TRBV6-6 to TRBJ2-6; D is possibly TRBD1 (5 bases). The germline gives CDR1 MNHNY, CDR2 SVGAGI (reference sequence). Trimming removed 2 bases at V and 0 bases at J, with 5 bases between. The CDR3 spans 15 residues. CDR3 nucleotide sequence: TGTGCCAGCAGTTACGACAGCTCTGGGGCCAACGTCCTGACTTTC. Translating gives CASSYDSSGANVLTF.

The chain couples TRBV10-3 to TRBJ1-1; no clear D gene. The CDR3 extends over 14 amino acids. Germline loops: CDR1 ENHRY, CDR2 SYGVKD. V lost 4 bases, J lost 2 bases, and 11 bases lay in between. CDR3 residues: CAISGAGSNTEAFF. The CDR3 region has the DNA TGTGCCATCAGTGGGGCAGGTTCAAACACTGAAGCTTTCTTT.

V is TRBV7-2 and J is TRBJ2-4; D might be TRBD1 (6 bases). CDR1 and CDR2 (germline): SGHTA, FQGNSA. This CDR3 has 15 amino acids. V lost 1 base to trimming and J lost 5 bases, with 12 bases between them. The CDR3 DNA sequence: TGTGCCAGCAGCTTAGTCCGGGACACCCAAAACATTCAGTACTTC. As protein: CASSLVRDTQNIQYF.

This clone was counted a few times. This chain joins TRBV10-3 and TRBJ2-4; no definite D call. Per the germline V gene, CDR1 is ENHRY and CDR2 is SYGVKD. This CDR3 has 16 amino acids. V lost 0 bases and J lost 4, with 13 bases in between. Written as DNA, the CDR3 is TGTGCCATCAGTGAGTCGAATTTAAGGCCAAAAAACATTCAGTACTTC. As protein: CAISESNLRPKNIQYF.

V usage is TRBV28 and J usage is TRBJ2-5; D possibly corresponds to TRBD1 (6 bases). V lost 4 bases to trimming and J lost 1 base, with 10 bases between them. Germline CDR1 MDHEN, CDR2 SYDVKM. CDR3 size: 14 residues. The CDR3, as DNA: TGTGCCAGCAGTTCCTCGACAGGCCAAGAGACCCAGTACTTC. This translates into CASSSSTGQETQYF. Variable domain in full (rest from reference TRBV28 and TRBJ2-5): DVKVTQSSRYLVKRTGEKVFLECVQDMDHENMFWYRQDPGLGLRLIYFSYDVKMKEKGDIPEGYSVSREKKERFSLILESASTNQTSMYLCASSSSTGQETQYFGPGTRLLVL.

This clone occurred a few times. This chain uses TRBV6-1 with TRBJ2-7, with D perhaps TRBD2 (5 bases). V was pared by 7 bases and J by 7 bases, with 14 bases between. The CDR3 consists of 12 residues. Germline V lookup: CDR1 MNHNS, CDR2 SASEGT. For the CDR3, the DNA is TGTGCCAGCATCAGCGGTTTCGGAGAGCAGTACGTC. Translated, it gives CASISGFGEQYV.

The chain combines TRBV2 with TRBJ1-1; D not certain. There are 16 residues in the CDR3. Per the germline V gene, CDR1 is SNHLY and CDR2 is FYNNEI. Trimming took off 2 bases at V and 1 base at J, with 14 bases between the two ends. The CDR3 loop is CASSESMGISNTEAFF. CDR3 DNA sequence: TGTGCCAGCAGTGAAAGTATGGGGATTTCGAACACTGAAGCTTTCTTT.

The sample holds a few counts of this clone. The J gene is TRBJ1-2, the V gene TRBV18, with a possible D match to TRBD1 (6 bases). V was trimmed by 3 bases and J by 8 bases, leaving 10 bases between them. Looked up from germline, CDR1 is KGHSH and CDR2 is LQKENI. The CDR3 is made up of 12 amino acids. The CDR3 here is CASSPNREGYTF. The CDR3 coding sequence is TGTGCCAGCTCACCCAACAGGGAAGGCTACACCTTC.

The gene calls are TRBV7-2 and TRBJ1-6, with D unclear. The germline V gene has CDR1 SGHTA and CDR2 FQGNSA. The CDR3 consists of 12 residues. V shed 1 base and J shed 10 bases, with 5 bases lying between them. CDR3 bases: TGTGCCAGCAGCTTAGAGGTGTCACCCCTCCACTTT. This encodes CASSLEVSPLHF.

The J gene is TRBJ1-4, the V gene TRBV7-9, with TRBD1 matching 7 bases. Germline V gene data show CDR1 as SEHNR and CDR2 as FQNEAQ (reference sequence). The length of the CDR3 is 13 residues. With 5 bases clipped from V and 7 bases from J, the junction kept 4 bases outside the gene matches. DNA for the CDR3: TGTGCCAGCAGCCGAGGGGGCGGTGAAAAACTGTTTTTT. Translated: CASSRGGGEKLFF.

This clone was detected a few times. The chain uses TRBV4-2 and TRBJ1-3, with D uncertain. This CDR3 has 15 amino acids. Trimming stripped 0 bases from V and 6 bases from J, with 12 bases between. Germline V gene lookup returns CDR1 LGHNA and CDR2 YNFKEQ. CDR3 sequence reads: CASSQDLYSKNTIYF. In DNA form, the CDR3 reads TGTGCCAGCAGCCAAGATCTCTACTCAAAAAACACCATATATTTT.

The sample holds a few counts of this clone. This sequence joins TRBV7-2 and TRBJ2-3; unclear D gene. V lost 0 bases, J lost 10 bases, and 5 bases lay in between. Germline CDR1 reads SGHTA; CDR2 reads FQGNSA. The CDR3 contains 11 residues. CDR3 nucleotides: TGTGCCAGCAGCTTAGCGGTCGCGCAGTATTTT. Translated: CASSLAVAQYF.

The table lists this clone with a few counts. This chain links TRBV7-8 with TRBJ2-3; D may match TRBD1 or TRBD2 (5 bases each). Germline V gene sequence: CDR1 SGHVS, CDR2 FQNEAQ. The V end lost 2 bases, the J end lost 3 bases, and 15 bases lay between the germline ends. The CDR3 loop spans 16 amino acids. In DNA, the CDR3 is TGTGCCAGCAGCTTAATACTGGGGGATGGGACAGATACGCAGTATTTT. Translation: CASSLILGDGTDTQYF.

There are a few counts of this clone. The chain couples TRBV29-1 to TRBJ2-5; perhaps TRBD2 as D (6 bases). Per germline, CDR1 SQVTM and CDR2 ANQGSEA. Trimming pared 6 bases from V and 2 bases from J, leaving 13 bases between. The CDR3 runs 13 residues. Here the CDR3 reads CSVSRGIQETQYF. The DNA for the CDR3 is TGCAGCGTGAGTCGGGGGATACAAGAGACCCAGTACTTC.

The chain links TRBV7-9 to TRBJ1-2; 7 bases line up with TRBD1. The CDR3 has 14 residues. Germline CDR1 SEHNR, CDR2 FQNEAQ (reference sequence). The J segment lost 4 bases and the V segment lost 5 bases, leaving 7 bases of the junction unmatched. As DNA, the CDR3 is TGTGCCAGCAGCCGGGCCCCAGGGGGCTATGGCTACACCTTC. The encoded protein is CASSRAPGGYGYTF.

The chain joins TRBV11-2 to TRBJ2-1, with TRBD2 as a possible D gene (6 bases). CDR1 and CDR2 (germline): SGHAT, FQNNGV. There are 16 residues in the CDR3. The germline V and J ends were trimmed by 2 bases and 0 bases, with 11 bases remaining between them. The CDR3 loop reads CASSLRGSYSYNEQFF. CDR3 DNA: TGTGCCAGCAGCTTACGGGGGTCCTACTCCTACAATGAGCAGTTCTTC. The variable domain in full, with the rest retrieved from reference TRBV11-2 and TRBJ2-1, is EAGVAQSPRYKIIEKRQSVAFWCNPISGHATLYWYQQILGQGPKLLIQFQNNGVVDDSQLPKDRFSAERLKGVDSTLKIQPAKLEDSAVYLCASSLRGSYSYNEQFFGPGTRLTVL.

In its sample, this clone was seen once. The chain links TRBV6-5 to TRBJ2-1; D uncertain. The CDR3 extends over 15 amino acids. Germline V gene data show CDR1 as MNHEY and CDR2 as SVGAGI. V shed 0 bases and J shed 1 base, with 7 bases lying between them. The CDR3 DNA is TGTGCCAGCAGTTACTCGGCAGGTTCCTACAATGAGCAGTTCTTC. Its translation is CASSYSAGSYNEQFF.

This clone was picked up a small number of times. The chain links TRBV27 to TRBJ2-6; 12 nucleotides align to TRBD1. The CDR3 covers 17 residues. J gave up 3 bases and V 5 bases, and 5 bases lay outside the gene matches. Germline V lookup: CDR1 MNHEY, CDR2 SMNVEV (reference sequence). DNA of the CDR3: TGTGCCAGCAGTCCGGGACAGGGGGCGCTTGGGGCCAACGTCCTGACTTTC. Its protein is CASSPGQGALGANVLTF.

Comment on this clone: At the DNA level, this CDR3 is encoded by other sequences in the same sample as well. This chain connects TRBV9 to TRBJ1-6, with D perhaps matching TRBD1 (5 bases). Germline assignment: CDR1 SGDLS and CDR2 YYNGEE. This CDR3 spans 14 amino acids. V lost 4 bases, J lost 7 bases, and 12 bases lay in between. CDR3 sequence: CASSPRGSNSPLHF. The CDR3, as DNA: TGTGCCAGCAGCCCCCGGGGCTCCAATTCACCCCTCCACTTT.

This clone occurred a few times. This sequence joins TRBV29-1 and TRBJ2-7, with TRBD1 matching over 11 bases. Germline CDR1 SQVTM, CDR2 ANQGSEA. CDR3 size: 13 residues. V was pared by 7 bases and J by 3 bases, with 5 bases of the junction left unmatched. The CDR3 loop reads CSARTGGYYEQYF. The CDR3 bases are TGCAGCGCCCGGACAGGGGGCTACTACGAGCAGTACTTC.

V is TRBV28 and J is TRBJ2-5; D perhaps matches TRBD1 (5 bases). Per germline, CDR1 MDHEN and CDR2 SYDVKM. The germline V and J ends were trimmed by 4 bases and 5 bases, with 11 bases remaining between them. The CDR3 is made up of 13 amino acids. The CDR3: CASSSRVPETQYF. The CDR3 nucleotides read TGTGCCAGCAGTTCCAGGGTCCCCGAGACCCAGTACTTC.

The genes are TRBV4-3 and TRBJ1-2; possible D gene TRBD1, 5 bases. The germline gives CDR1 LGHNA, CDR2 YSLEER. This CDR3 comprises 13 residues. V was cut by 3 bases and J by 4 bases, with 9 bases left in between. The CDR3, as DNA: TGCGCCAGCAGCCAGGCAACAGGCTATGGCTACACCTTC. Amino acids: CASSQATGYGYTF.

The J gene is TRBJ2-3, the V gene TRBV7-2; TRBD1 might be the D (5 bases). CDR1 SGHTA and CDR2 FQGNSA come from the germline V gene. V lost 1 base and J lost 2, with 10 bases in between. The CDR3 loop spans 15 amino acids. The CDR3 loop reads CASSLVVGHTDTQYF. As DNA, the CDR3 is TGTGCCAGCAGCTTAGTGGTGGGGCACACAGATACGCAGTATTTT. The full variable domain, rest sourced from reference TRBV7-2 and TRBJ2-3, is GAGVSQSPSNKVTEKGKDVELRCDPISGHTALYWYRQSLGQGLEFLIYFQGNSAPDKSGLPSDRFSAERTGGSVSTLTIQRTQQEDSAVYLCASSLVVGHTDTQYFGPGTRLTVL.

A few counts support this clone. The CDR3 spells CAWSGFGGPGANVLTF. The DNA of the CDR3 is TGTGCCTGGAGTGGTTTCGGGGGGCCTGGGGCCAACGTCCTGACTTTC. V is TRBV30 and J is TRBJ2-6, with a possible D match to TRBD2 (7 bases). V was cut by 1 base and J by 2 bases, with 12 bases left in between. The germline V gene encodes CDR1 GTSNPN and CDR2 SVGIG (reference sequence). There are 16 residues in the CDR3.

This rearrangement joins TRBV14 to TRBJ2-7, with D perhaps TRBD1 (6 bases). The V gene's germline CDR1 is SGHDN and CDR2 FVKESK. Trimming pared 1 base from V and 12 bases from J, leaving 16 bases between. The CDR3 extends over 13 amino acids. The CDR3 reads CASSQVGTSPAYF. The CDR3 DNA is TGTGCCAGCAGCCAAGTGGGGACATCACCCGCGTACTTC.